These T cell receptor beta chains were read from a single sample in a study of cytomegalovirus exposure and HLA in healthy donors. Repertoires were generated with immunoSEQ multiplex PCR, while TCRdb's copy carries only in-frame clones and drops some. The top ten hold more than 1.4% of the sample, which has 110,000 or so clones, approximately 80% seen once. The source material was PBMCs. Receptors were obtained from a woman between 18 and 29 years old in good health and CMV-seronegative. CDR3s include the opening cysteine and the closing phenylalanine or tryptophan. D genes are given only for firm matches. Rows may omit the clone size; those that give it use once, few, many or a size class.

clone size: NA; J gene: TRBJ2-2; D gene: NA; V gene: TRBV25-1; CDR3 DNA: TGTGCCAGCAGTGCCCGGGGAAATACCGGGGAGCTGTTTTTT; CDR3 protein: CASSARGNTGELFF
clone size: NA; J gene: TRBJ2-7; D gene: NA; V gene: TRBV12-5; CDR3 DNA: TGTGCTAGTGGAAGGGACAACTCCTACGAGCAGTACTTC; CDR3 protein: CASGRDNSYEQYF
clone size: NA; J gene: TRBJ2-7; D gene: NA; V gene: TRBV2; CDR3 DNA: TGTGCCAGCAGTCCCCGGGTCAGGCAGTACTTC; CDR3 protein: CASSPRVRQYF
clone size: NA; J gene: TRBJ1-1; D gene: NA; V gene: TRBV7-8; CDR3 DNA: TGTGCCAGCAGCTTAAAGGCAAGCGGGATGAACACTGAAGCTTTCTTT; CDR3 protein: CASSLKASGMNTEAFF
clone size: NA; J gene: TRBJ2-7; D gene: TRBD2; V gene: TRBV18; CDR3 DNA: TGTGCCAGCCGAGATGGCGGGAGCTACGAGCAGTACTTC; CDR3 protein: CASRDGGSYEQYF
clone size: once; J gene: TRBJ1-1; D gene: NA; V gene: TRBV7-9; CDR3 DNA: TGTGCCAGCAGCTTAATATCAACAGTCGGTGAAGCTTTCTTT; CDR3 protein: CASSLISTVGEAFF
clone size: few; J gene: TRBJ1-2; D gene: TRBD1; V gene: TRBV27; CDR3 DNA: TGTGCCAGCAGTTCACCCATACAGGGGAACTATGGCTACACCTTC; CDR3 protein: CASSSPIQGNYGYTF
clone size: NA; J gene: TRBJ1-2; D gene: TRBD1; V gene: TRBV29-1; CDR3 DNA: TGCAGCTCGGTGGATTCAGGGGGCGTTAACTATGGCTACACCTTC; CDR3 protein: CSSVDSGGVNYGYTF
clone size: NA; J gene: TRBJ2-3; D gene: TRBD2; V gene: TRBV7-9; CDR3 DNA: TGTGCCAGCAGCTTAGGGACTAGCGGGGATACTAGCACAGATACGCAGTATTTT; CDR3 protein: CASSLGTSGDTSTDTQYF
clone size: NA; J gene: TRBJ1-1; D gene: NA; V gene: TRBV7-9; CDR3 DNA: TGTGCCAGCAGCTTTCCCCCGCGCGTATCCGAAGCTTTCTTT; CDR3 protein: CASSFPPRVSEAFF
clone size: NA; J gene: TRBJ2-7; D gene: NA; V gene: TRBV10-2; CDR3 DNA: TGCGCCAGCAGTGTTCACGGTCCCTACGAGCAGTACTTC; CDR3 protein: CASSVHGPYEQYF
clone size: NA; J gene: TRBJ1-2; D gene: NA; V gene: TRBV5-1; CDR3 DNA: TGCGCCAGCAGCCCACATCCAGGGGAAAGTAACTATGGCTACACCTTC; CDR3 protein: CASSPHPGESNYGYTF